This T cell receptor (beta chain) was sequenced in a study of shared clonotypes between healthy human individuals. Produced via immunoSEQ multiplex PCR; TCRdb's table is partial and in-frame only. There are roughly 700,000 clones in the sample; under 80% occur only once, and 1.5% to 2% lies in the top ten. In germline, CDR1 is MNHEY, CDR2 SVGAGI. The CDR3 extends over 13 amino acids. Trimming shortened V by 6 bases and J by 0 bases, and 8 bases separated the two germline ends. Adults of Caucasian background living in Nashville, Tennessee made up all donors. On this clone: This sample includes further DNA sequences coding for the same CDR3.

The receptor comes from a woman in her twenties or thirties in good health. The chain joins TRBV6-5 to TRBJ1-2; no definite D call. Sequenced sample: memory CD4+ T cells sorted from blood. Subset reported: CD45RA-negative fraction. CDR3 nucleotide sequence: TGTGCCAGCAGCAGAAACGCTAACTATGGCTACACCTTC. This translates into CASSRNANYGYTF.